This T cell receptor beta chain was identified in a study of T cell responses to AZD1222 COVID-19 vaccine. Study-wide context: Second doses at about 4 or about 12 weeks were pooled.

Study results and limitations: CD4 TCRs associated with vaccination spanned spike, dominating at 160-218 and 743-854. Clonal diversity was possibly underestimated, and white British individuals and females predominated among donors.

TCRdb's table, derived via immunoSEQ multiplex PCR, lists solely in-frame clones and lacks some. The data contain 96,000 or so clones, under 90% of them singletons. With respect to this clone: Its antigen is unidentified.

The germline V gene has CDR1 SGHRS and CDR2 YFSETQ. Deletions cut 3 bases from V and 2 bases from J, with 12 bases between. This CDR3 spans 15 amino acids. V and J are TRBV5-1 and TRBJ1-5; D may be TRBD1 (6 bases). The material was peripheral blood, obtained on day 0 of AZD1222 vaccination. The sequence was collected from an adult in good health. The CDR3 DNA follows: TGCGCCAGCAGCTACACTTCAGGGGGCAATCAGCCCCAGCATTTT. Its protein product is CASSYTSGGNQPQHF. The full variable domain, rest sourced from reference TRBV5-1 and TRBJ1-5, is KAGVTQTPRYLIKTRGQQVTLSCSPISGHRSVSWYQQTPGQGLQFLFEYFSETQRNKGNFPGRFSGRQFSNSRSEMNVSTLELGDSALYLCASSYTSGGNQPQHFGDGTRLSIL.